Listed below are T cell receptor beta chains from one sample, sequenced in a study of shared clonotypes between healthy human individuals. Generated by immunoSEQ multiplex PCR, the TCRdb table keeps only in-frame clones and is missing some. The table records 2.5 million or so clones, more than 90% of them present only once. Sample: naive CD4+ T cells sorted from blood. These receptors were taken from a man aged 18 to 35 in good health. The CDR3 runs from the conserved cysteine through the conserved F or W. The D gene is left open where the match is weak. The size of a clone is reported for some rows only, either as once, few or many, or as a class for expanded clones.

>TRBJ2-7|TRBV7-2|TRBD2|once
TGTGCCAGCAGCTTAGTTTCGGCTAGCGGGAGGGGCTCCTACGAGCAGTACTTC
CASSLVSASGRGSYEQYF
>TRBJ2-7|TRBV7-2|.|.
TGTGCCAGCAGCCCAGAGGCGGGAAATTCTTACGAGCAGTACTTC
CASSPEAGNSYEQYF
>TRBJ1-5|TRBV18|.|.
TGTGCCAGCTCACCGAGCCAAGTGTTATCAGTTAGCAATCAGCCCCAGCATTTT
CASSPSQVLSVSNQPQHF
>TRBJ2-7|TRBV28|.|.
TGTGCCAGCAGCCCGGGGCACTCCTACGAGCAGTACTTC
CASSPGHSYEQYF
>TRBJ2-7|TRBV28|TRBD2|.
TGTGCCAGCAGTAGGACTAGCAGACCCTACGAGCAGTACTTC
CASSRTSRPYEQYF
>TRBJ1-2|TRBV6-1|TRBD1|.
TGTGCCAGCTCGAGGACAGGCTTCTATGGCTACACCTTC
CASSRTGFYGYTF
>TRBJ2-3|TRBV28|TRBD1|once
TGTGCATCGGACAGGGTGGGGGACACAGATACGCAGTATTTT
CASDRVGDTDTQYF
>TRBJ2-7|TRBV7-6|.|.
TGTGCCAGCAGCTTAGCGGGCAGGGACTACGAGCAGTACTTC
CASSLAGRDYEQYF
>TRBJ1-2|TRBV7-9|.|.
TGTGCCAGCAGCGCTCGGGGGAACGATGGCTACACCTTC
CASSARGNDGYTF
>TRBJ1-5|TRBV30|TRBD1|.
TGTGCCTGGGAAGGACAGGGCAGCAATCAGCCCCAGCATTTT
CAWEGQGSNQPQHF
>TRBJ2-7|TRBV7-2|.|once
TGTGCCAGCAGCGGGGCTTACAGGATCCAGTACTTC
CASSGAYRIQYF
>TRBJ2-7|TRBV5-1|.|.
TGCGCCAGCAGCTTGGCTGGAGGGGGCGCCGAAGAGCAGTACTTC
CASSLAGGGAEEQYF
>TRBJ2-1|TRBV11-3|.|.
TGTGCCAGCAGCACAGACAGATCTAATGAGCAGTTCTTC
CASSTDRSNEQFF
>TRBJ1-3|TRBV7-2|.|.
TGTGCCAGCAGCAACAGTCTCTCTGGAAACACCATATATTTT
CASSNSLSGNTIYF
>TRBJ2-5|TRBV7-9|TRBD2|.
TGTGCCAGCAGCTTAGACTCGGGGGGGCCAATAGAGACCCAGTACTTC
CASSLDSGGPIETQYF